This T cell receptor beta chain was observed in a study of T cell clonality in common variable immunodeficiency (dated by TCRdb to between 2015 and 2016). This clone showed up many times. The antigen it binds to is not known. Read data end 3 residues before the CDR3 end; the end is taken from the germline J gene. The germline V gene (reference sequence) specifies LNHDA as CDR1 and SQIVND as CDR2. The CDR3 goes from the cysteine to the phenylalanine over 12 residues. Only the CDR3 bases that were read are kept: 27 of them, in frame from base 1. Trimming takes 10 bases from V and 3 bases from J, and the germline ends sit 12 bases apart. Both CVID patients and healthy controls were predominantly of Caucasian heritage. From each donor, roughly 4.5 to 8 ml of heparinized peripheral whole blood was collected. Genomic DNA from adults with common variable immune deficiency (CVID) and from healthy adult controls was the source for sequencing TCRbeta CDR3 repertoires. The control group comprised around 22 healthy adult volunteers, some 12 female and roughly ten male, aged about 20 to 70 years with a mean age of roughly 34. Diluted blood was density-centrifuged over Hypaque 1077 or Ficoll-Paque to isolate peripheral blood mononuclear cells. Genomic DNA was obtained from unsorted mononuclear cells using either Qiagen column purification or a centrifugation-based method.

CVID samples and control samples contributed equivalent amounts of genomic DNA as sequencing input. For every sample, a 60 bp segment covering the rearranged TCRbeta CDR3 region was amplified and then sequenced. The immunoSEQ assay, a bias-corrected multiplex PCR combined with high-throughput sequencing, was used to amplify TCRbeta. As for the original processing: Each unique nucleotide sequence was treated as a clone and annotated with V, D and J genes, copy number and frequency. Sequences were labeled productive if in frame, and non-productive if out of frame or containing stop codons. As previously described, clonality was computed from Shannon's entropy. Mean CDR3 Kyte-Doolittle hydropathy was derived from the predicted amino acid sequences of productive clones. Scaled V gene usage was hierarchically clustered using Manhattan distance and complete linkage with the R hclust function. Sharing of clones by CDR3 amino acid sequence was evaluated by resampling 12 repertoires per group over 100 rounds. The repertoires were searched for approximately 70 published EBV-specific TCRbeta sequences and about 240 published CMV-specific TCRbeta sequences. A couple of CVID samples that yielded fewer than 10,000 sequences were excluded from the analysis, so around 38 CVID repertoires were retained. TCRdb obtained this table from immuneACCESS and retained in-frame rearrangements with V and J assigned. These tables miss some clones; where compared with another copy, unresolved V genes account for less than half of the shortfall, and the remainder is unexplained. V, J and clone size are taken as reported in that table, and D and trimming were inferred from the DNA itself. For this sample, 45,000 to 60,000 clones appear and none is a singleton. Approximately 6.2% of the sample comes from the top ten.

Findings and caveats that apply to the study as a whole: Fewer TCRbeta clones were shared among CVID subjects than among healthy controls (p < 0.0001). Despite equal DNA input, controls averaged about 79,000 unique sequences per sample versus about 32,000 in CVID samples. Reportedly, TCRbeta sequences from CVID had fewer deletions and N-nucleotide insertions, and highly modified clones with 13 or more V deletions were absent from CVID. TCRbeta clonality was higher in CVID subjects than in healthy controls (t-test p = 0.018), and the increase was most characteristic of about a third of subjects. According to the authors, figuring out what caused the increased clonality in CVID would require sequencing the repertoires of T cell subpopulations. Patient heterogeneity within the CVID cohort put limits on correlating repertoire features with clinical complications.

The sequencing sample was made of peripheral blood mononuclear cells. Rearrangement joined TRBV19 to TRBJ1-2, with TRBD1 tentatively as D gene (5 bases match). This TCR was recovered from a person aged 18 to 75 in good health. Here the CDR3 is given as CAIPDSYYGYTF. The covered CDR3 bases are TGTGCCATTCCCGACAGCTACTATGGC.